Listed below are T cell receptor beta chains from one sample, sequenced in a study of T cell repertoires in ileal Crohn's disease. Only in-frame clones appear in the TCRdb table, and some are missing; sequencing was by immunoSEQ multiplex PCR. Seen here are thousands of clones, about two thirds observed once, and the top ten hold around 46%. Sequenced: ileal tissue. These receptor sequences come from an adult with Crohn's disease. The conserved cysteine and the conserved F or W are not part of the CDR3 here.

TRBV5-4	TRBJ1-1	ASSRPDRAHGGAF
TRBV19	TRBJ1-4	ASSPRQDEKLF
TRBV10-3	TRBJ1-5	AISELQGNQPQH
TRBV7-2	TRBJ1-4	ASRATGVTNEKLF
TRBV7-8	TRBJ2-7	ASSPSTGLGAYEQY
TRBV4-1	TRBJ2-7	ASSQAWDSSYEQY
TRBV7-9	TRBJ2-3	ASTVTDTQY
TRBV7-2	TRBJ2-6	ASSLGVGANVLT
TRBV28	TRBJ2-7	ASSPPTAREQY
TRBV7-9	TRBJ2-4	ASSPGTGKGAKNIQY
TRBV2	TRBJ2-7	ASSLGSGSEQY
TRBV7-9	TRBJ1-1	ASSLVSGGPDTEAF
TRBV7-2	TRBJ2-3	ASSLGGRVTDTQY
TRBV7-8	TRBJ1-4	ASSLWTGSNEKLF
TRBV7-2	TRBJ2-7	ASSRLAGGFYEQY
TRBV7-9	TRBJ2-2	ASSGRDRGTGELF
TRBV28	TRBJ2-3	ASSVRTGTDTQY
TRBV6-6	TRBJ2-3	ASRQGTRGTDTQY
TRBV25-1	TRBJ1-2	ASSADQGLGYYGYT
TRBV7-8	TRBJ1-2	ASSFGTLDGYT
TRBV5-1	TRBJ2-5	ASSSGTGQETQY
TRBV2	TRBJ1-5	ASSGQTGLVNQPQH
TRBV7-2	TRBJ2-2	ASRRTNSGTGELF
TRBV18	TRBJ1-5	ASSPQPVSNQPQH
TRBV7-3	TRBJ2-5	ASSSSGTWGETQY
TRBV6-6	TRBJ1-3	ATRRQPSGNTIY
TRBV28	TRBJ1-5	ASSFTVGNQPQH
TRBV6-6	TRBJ2-2	ASSQGTGVRELF
TRBV29-1	TRBJ2-3	SVVGGLTDTQY